What follows describes a single TCR beta chain. This sample stems from a study of blood T cells in healthy people across ages. Study background: Capture by template switching was about one barcoded beta molecule per two T cells.

Germline CDR1 and CDR2: DFQATT and SNEGSKA (reference sequence). J lost 10 bases, V lost 7 bases, and 6 bases had no gene match. The CDR3 contains 12 residues. It was with a sample-barcoded 5' primer and a J-beta primer mix that a second PCR of roughly 7 to 12 cycles was run. A single record per CDR3 protein comes from TCRdb applying MiXCR to the 5' RACE reads. The sample records just over 800,000 distinct CDR3 sequences, around 62% being singletons. The receptor was derived from a man aged 30 to 45 in good health. This rearrangement joins TRBV20-1 to TRBJ1-6; TRBD1 matches 8 bases. The specimen was blood. CDR3 residues: CSGTGGGSPLHF. CDR3 in DNA: TGCAGTGGTACAGGGGGAGGATCACCCCTCCACTTT.